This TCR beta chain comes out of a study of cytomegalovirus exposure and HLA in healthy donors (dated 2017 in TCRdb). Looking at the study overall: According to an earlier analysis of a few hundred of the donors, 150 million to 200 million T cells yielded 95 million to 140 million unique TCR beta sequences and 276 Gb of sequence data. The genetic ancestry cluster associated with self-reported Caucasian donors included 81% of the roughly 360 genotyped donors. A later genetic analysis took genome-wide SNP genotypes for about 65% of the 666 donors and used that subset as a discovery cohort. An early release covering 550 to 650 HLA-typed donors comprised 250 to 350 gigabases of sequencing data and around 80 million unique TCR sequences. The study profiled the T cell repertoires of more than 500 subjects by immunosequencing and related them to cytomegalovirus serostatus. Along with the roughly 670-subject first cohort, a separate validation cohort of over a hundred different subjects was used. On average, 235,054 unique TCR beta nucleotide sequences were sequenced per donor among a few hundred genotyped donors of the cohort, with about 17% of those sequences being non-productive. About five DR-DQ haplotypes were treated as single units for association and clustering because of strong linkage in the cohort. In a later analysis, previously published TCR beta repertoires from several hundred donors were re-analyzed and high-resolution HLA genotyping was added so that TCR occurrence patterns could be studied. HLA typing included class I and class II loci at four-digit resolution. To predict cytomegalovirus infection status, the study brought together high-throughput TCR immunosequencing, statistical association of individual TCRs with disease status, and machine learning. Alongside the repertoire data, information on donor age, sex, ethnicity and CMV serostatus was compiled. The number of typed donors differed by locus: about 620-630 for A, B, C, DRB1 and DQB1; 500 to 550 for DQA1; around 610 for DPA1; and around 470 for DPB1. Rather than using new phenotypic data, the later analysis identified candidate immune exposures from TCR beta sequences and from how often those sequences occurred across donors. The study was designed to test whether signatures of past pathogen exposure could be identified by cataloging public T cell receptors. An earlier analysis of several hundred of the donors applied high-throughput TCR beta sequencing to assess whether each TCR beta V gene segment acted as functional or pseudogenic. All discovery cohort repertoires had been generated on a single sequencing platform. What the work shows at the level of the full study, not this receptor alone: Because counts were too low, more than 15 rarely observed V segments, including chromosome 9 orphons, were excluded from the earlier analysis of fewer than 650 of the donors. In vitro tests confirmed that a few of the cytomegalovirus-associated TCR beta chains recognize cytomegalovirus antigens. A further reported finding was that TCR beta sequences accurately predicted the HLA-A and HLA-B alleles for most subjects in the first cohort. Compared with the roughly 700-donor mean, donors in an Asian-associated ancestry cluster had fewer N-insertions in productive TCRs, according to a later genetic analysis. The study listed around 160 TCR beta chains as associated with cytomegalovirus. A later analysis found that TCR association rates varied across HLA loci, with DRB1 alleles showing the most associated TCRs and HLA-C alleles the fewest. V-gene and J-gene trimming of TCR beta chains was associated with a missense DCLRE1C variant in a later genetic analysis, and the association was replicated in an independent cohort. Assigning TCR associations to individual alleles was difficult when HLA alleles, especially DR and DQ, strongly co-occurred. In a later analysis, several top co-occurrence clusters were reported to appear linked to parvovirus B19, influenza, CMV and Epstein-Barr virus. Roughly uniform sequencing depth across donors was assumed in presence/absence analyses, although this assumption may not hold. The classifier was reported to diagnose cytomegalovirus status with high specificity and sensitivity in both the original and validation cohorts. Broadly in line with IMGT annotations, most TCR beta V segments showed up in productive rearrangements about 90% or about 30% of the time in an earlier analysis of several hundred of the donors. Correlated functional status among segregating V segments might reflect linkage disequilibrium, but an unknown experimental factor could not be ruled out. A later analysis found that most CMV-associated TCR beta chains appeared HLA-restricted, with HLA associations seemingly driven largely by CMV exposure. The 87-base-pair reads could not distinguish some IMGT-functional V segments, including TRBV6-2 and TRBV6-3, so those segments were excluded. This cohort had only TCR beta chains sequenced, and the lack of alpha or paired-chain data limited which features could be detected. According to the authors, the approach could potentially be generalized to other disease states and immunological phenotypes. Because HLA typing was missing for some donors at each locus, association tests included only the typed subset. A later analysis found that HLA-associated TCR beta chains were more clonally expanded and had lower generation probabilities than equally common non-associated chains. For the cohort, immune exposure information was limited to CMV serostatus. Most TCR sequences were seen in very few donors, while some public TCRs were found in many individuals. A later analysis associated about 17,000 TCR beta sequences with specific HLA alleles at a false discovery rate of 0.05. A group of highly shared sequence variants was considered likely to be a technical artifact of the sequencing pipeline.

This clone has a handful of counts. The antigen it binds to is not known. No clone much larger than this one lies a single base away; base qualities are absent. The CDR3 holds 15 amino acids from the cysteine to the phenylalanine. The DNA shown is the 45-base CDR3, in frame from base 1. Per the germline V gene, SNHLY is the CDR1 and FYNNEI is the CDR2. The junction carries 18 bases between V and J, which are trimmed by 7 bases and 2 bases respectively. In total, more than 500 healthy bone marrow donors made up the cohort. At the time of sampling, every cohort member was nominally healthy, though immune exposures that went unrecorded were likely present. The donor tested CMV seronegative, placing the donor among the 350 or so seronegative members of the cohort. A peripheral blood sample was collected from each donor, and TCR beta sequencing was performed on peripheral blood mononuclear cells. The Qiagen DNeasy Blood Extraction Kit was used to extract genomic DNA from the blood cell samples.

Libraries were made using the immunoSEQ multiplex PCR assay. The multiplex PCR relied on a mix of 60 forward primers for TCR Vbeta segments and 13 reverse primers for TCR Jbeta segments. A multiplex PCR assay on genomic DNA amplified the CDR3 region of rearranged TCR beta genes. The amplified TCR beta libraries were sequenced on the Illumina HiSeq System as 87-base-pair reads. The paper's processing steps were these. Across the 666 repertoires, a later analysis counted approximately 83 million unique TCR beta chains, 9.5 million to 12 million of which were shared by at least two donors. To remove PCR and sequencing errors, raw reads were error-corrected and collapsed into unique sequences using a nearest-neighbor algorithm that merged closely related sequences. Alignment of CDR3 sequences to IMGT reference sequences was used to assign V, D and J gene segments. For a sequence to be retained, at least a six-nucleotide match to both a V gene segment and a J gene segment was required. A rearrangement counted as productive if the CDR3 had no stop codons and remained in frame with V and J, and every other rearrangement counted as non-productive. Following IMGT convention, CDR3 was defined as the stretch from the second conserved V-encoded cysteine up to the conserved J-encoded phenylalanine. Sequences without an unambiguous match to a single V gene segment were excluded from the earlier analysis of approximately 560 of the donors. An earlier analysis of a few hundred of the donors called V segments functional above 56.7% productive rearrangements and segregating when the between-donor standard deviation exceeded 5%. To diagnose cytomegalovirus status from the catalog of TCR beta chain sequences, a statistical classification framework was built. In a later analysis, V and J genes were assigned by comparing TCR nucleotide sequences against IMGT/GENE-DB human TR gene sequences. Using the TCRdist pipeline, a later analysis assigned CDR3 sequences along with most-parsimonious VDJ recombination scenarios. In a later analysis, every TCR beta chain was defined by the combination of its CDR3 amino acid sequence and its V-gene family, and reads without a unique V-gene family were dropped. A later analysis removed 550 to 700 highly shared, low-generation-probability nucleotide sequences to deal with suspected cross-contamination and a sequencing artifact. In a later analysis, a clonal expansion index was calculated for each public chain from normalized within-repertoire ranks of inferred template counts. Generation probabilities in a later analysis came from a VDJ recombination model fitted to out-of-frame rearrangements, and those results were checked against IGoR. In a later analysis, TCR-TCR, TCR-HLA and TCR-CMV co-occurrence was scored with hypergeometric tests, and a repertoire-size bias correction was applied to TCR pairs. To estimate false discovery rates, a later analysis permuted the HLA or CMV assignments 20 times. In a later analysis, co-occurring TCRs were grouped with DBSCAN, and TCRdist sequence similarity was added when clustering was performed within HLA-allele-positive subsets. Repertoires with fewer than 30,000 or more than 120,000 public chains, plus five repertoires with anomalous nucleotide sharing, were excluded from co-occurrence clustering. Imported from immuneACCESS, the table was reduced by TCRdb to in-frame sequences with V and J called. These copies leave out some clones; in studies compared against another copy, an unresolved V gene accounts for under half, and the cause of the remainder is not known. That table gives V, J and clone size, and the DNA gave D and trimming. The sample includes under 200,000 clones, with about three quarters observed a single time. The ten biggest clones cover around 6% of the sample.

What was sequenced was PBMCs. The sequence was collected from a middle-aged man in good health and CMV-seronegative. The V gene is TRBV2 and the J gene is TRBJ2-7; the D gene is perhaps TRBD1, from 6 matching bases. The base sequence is TGTGCCAGCACTAGCCGGGACAAGGGGGCCTACGAGCAGTACTTC. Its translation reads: CASTSRDKGAYEQYF.